Presented here are 11 T cell receptor beta chains from one specimen sequenced in a study of cytomegalovirus exposure and HLA in healthy donors. The primer mix had 60 Vbeta and 13 Jbeta primers. Assay used: immunoSEQ multiplex PCR; TCRdb lists only in-frame clones, some missing. The table for this sample gives tens of thousands of clones. Material for sequencing was PBMCs. These receptors originate from a woman in her forties in good health and CMV-seronegative.

The V call is TRBV28, the J call TRBJ1-2, with a possible D match to TRBD1 (5 bases). Germline V gives CDR1 MDHEN, CDR2 SYDVKM. The CDR3 loop spans 16 amino acids. V lost 5 bases and J 2 bases, leaving 18 bases between the germline ends. CDR3 sequence reads: CASSIPDSLLNYGYTF. The CDR3 DNA reads TGTGCCAGCAGTATTCCAGACAGCCTTTTGAACTATGGCTACACCTTC.

The rearrangement joins TRBV4-1 to TRBJ2-7, with 12 bases lining up with TRBD2. V trimming: 1 base; J trimming: 0 bases; junction bases outside the gene matches: 7. In germline, CDR1 is MGHRA, CDR2 YSYEKL. The CDR3 extends over 18 amino acids. The CDR3 bases are TGCGCCAGCAGCCAAGGGTTACTAGCGGGAGGCGACTCCTACGAGCAGTACTTC. Encoded protein: CASSQGLLAGGDSYEQYF.

The V and J genes are TRBV11-2 and TRBJ2-3; TRBD2 agrees at 13 bases. The junction had 9 bases not matched to a gene; V was cut back by 4 bases and J by 5 bases. The germline gives CDR1 SGHAT, CDR2 FQNNGV. CDR3 size: 17 residues. The CDR3 protein is CASSYGLAGVEGDTQYF. The CDR3 nucleotides are TGTGCCAGCAGCTACGGACTAGCGGGAGTCGAAGGAGATACGCAGTATTTT.

The V gene is TRBV5-1, the J gene TRBJ2-3, with 8 bases lining up with TRBD1. Germline CDR1 reads SGHRS; CDR2 reads YFSETQ. V dropped 0 bases and J dropped 0; count of bases not matched to a gene: 3. This CDR3 is built from 16 residues. The chain's CDR3 is CASSLAGGLSTDTQYF. The CDR3 DNA sequence: TGCGCCAGCAGCTTGGCAGGGGGCTTAAGCACAGATACGCAGTATTTT.

This sequence joins TRBV7-2 and TRBJ2-1; 13 bases fit TRBD2. The trim removed 1 base at V and 6 bases at J, leaving 3 bases unmatched. Germline CDR1 is SGHTA and CDR2 is FQGNSA. CDR3 length: 16 amino acids. CDR3 bases: TGTGCCAGCAGCTTAGGACTAGCGGGAGGCATCAATGAGCAGTTCTTC. This codes for CASSLGLAGGINEQFF.

The CDR3 spells CASSFGVRGDQPQHF. CDR3 DNA sequence: TGTGCCAGCAGTTTCGGGGTCAGGGGGGATCAGCCCCAGCATTTT. The chain has TRBV28 and TRBJ1-5; 7 nucleotides match TRBD1. CDR3 size: 15 residues. Germline CDR1 and CDR2: MDHEN and SYDVKM. Unmatched junction bases numbered 7, after V lost 3 bases and J lost 5 bases.

The V call is TRBV18, the J call TRBJ1-1; TRBD1 is a possible D gene (6 bases). Looked up from germline, CDR1 is KGHSH and CDR2 is LQKENI. V was trimmed by 3 bases and J by 4 bases, leaving 15 bases between them. The CDR3 contains 15 residues. The CDR3 nucleotides are TGTGCCAGCTCACCGGCGAGTGGGGGCTTCACTGAAGCTTTCTTT. As protein: CASSPASGGFTEAFF.

V usage is TRBV19 and J usage is TRBJ2-1, with 8 bases that match TRBD1. The CDR3 is made up of 13 amino acids. With V trimmed by 8 bases and J by 7 bases, 7 bases remained unmatched. Germline assignment: CDR1 LNHDA and CDR2 SQIVND (reference sequence). CDR3 residues: CASGGRGLNEQFF. DNA of the CDR3: TGTGCCAGTGGTGGCAGGGGGCTGAATGAGCAGTTCTTC.

V gene TRBV7-9 combines with J gene TRBJ2-2; TRBD2 aligns across 7 bases. Trimming removed 1 base from V and 1 base from J; junction bases left unmatched: 3. In germline, CDR1 is SEHNR, CDR2 FQNEAQ (reference sequence). This CDR3 spans 16 amino acids. CDR3 amino acids: CASSLVGLRNTGELFF. Written as DNA, the CDR3 is TGTGCCAGCAGCTTAGTGGGACTAAGGAACACCGGGGAGCTGTTTTTT.

The chain combines TRBV9 with TRBJ2-7; D is ambiguous. The CDR3 has 13 residues. Germline CDR1 SGDLS, CDR2 YYNGEE. V dropped 0 bases and J dropped 3 bases, with 7 bases sitting between them. CDR3 DNA sequence: TGTGCCAGCAGCGTAGGTCACAACTACGAGCAGTACTTC. It yields the protein CASSVGHNYEQYF.

The rearrangement links TRBV28 to TRBJ1-2, with TRBD1 identical over 9 bases. With 7 bases clipped from V and 1 base from J, the junction kept 13 bases outside the gene matches. Germline CDR1 reads MDHEN; CDR2 reads SYDVKM. The CDR3 sequence is 17 residues long. The CDR3 spells CASTQGGTGTLNYGYTF. The CDR3 DNA reads TGTGCCAGCACCCAAGGCGGGACAGGGACCCTTAACTATGGCTACACCTTC.